One sample yielded the 6 T cell receptor beta chains listed below, sequenced in a study of T cells in Graves' hyperthyroidism and ophthalmopathy. Amplified TCR beta CDR3 regions came from RNA transcripts. The HTBI primer set drove a first-round RT-PCR of the TCR CDR3. TCRdb reprocessed the multiplex PCR reads via MiXCR and lists one record per CDR3 protein. The top ten clones hold about 70% of a sample with about 400,000 distinct CDR3 sequences, 20% to 25% of them seen once. The sequencing input was blood. These receptors all stem from a man over 45 with Graves' hyperthyroidism.

This clonotype was seen repeatedly, ten times or more. The chain recombines TRBV28 with TRBJ2-3, with 10 nucleotides matching TRBD2. The CDR3 is 16 amino acids. Germline V gene sequence: CDR1 MDHEN, CDR2 SYDVKM. V gave up 1 base and J gave up 7 bases; unmatched junction bases: 8. CDR3 sequence (DNA): TGTGCCAGCAGTTTATCCCCGGGACTAGCGACATATACGCAGTATTTT. It codes for CASSLSPGLATYTQYF.

The chain has TRBV7-8 and TRBJ2-1, with a weak D call TRBD2 (6 bases). The germline V gene has CDR1 SGHVS and CDR2 FQNEAQ. The CDR3 loop spans 15 amino acids. The V end was cut by 3 bases, the J end by 9 bases, with 18 bases between. The CDR3 DNA reads TGTGCCAGCAGCTTGTCGGGACTTGCCACGGGTGAGCAGTTCTTC. Translating gives CASSLSGLATGEQFF.

This clonotype was observed a handful of times. This sequence joins TRBV29-1 and TRBJ2-3, with 8 positions matching TRBD1. With 5 bases clipped from V and 0 bases from J, the junction kept 4 bases outside the gene matches. CDR3 length: 14 residues. Germline values: CDR1 SQVTM, CDR2 ANQGSEA. Here the CDR3 reads CSVIRDRSTDTQYF. The CDR3, as DNA: TGCAGCGTTATCCGGGACAGGAGCACAGATACGCAGTATTTT.

This rearrangement joins TRBV19 to TRBJ1-1, with D uncertain. Trimming left V 3 bases short and J 5 bases short, with 16 bases between. There are 15 residues in the CDR3. Germline V gene data show CDR1 as LNHDA and CDR2 as SQIVND (reference sequence). CDR3 protein: CASSMAAELGTEAFF. The CDR3 DNA follows: TGTGCCAGTAGTATGGCAGCCGAACTAGGGACTGAAGCTTTCTTT.

For this clonotype: One junction end does not reproduce the germline sequence, and a read error may be involved. The V gene is TRBV2, the J gene TRBJ2-3; 7 bases align to TRBD2. Germline loops: CDR1 SNHLY, CDR2 FYNNEI. CDR3 size: 15 residues. The CDR3 protein is CVSTRGGGLGDTQYF. CDR3 DNA sequence: TGTGTCAGCACCAGAGGCGGGGGATTAGGAGATACGCAGTATTTT.

This clonotype was recorded at least ten times. This rearrangement joins TRBV7-2 to TRBJ2-7; 8 bases fit TRBD1. V shed 1 base and J 2 bases; nucleotides not matched to a gene: 4. The CDR3 is 15 residues long. Germline V gene lookup returns CDR1 SGHTA and CDR2 FQGNSA. The DNA of the CDR3 is TGTGCCAGCAGCTTAGGACAGGGGCTAACCTACGAGCAGTACTTC. This sequence encodes CASSLGQGLTYEQYF.